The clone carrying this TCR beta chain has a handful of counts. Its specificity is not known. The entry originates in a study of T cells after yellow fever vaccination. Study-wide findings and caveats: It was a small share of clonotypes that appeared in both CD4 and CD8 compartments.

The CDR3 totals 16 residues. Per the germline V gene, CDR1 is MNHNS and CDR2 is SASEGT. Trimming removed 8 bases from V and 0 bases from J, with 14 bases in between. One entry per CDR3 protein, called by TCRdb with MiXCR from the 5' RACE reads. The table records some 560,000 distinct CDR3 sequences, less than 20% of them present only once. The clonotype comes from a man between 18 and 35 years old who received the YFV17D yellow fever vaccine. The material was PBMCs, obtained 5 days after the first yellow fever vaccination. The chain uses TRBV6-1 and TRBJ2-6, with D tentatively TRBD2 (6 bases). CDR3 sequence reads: CASAPWGVSGANVLTF. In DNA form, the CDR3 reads TGTGCCAGCGCTCCCTGGGGGGTCTCTGGGGCCAACGTCCTGACTTTC.